Listed below are T cell receptor beta chains from one sample, sequenced in a study of T-cell memory formation after mild COVID-19. TCRdb re-called the 5' RACE reads with MiXCR, one entry per CDR3 protein. Counted here are 380,000 or so distinct CDR3 sequences, approximately 14% occurring once; the ten biggest clones make up about 20%. The sample comprised PBMCs or a T cell subset sorted from them (not recorded which). The receptors were sampled from a man younger than 30 who had mild COVID-19 (a few samples of this study predate the infection). Cell type and time point are not known. Both conserved end residues are part of each CDR3. A D gene is named only where the DNA matches it firmly. A row's size may be missing; if present it is once, few, many or a size class.

J | size | D | V | DNA | CDR3
TRBJ2-3 | . | TRBD1 | TRBV7-2 | TGTGCCAGCACCTTCGGACAGGGGGCTATTGCGCAGTATTTT | CASTFGQGAIAQYF
TRBJ2-3 | . | . | TRBV30 | TGTGCCTGGAGTGTAGGTGGGCGGGATACGCAGTATTTT | CAWSVGGRDTQYF
TRBJ2-1 | . | . | TRBV2 | TGTGCCAGCAGTGAAGTCCTTATGACACGGGCCTACAATGAGCAGTTCTTC | CASSEVLMTRAYNEQFF
TRBJ1-5 | . | TRBD1 | TRBV27 | TGTGCCAGCAGTCGGACAGGGCCGTTTCAGTCCCAGCATTTT | CASSRTGPFQSQHF
TRBJ2-4 | few | TRBD1 | TRBV7-9 | TGTGCCAGCAGCTCTCTTGGGGCGACAGGGGATGGGATCGGTGCCAAAAACATTCAGTACTTC | CASSSLGATGDGIGAKNIQYF
TRBJ2-6 | . | . | TRBV21-1 | TGTGCCAGCAGCCTACAAAGGGGGGGACAGTCCTCTGGGGCCAACGTCCTGACTTTC | CASSLQRGGQSSGANVLTF
TRBJ2-1 | few | . | TRBV6-5 | TGTGCCAGCGCTTCGGCAGGGGCGAGGCACAATGAGCAGTTCTTC | CASASAGARHNEQFF
TRBJ1-3 | . | . | TRBV6-5 | TGTGCCAGCAGTTCTCCAGGGGGAAACACCATATATTTT | CASSSPGGNTIYF
TRBJ1-2 | . | . | TRBV5-1 | TGCGCCAGCAGCTGGGGGGATACCCCTTATGGCTACACCTTC | CASSWGDTPYGYTF
TRBJ2-2 | . | . | TRBV12-3/TRBV12-4 | TGTGCCAGCAGTCCCCGGCCCGCCGGGGAGCTGTTTTTT | CASSPRPAGELFF
TRBJ1-2 | . | TRBD1 | TRBV7-2 | TGTGCCAGCAGCTCTTATGCAGGGGGCGCAGGTGGCTACACCTTC | CASSSYAGGAGGYTF
TRBJ2-5 | . | . | TRBV15 | TGTGCCACCAGCAGAGACTACCAAGAGACCCAGTACTTC | CATSRDYQETQYF
TRBJ2-3 | . | . | TRBV6-2/TRBV6-3 | TGTGCCAGCAGTAGGGACCTGCCCCACTACACAGATACGCAGTATTTT | CASSRDLPHYTDTQYF
TRBJ1-6 | . | TRBD1 | TRBV7-2 | TGTGCCAGCAGCGTAAACAGGGGAGGGGACTCACCCCTCCACTTT | CASSVNRGGDSPLHF
TRBJ1-5 | . | TRBD1 | TRBV18 | TGTGCCAGCTCAGGGACAGATTATCAGCCCCAGCATTTT | CASSGTDYQPQHF
TRBJ2-1 | . | . | TRBV9 | TGTGCCAGCAGCGTAGAGGCCATCATCTTCCACAATGAGCAGTTCTTC | CASSVEAIIFHNEQFF
TRBJ1-1 | . | . | TRBV12-3/TRBV12-4 | TGTGCCAGCAGACGTCGATGGAACACTGAAGCTTTCTTT | CASRRRWNTEAFF
TRBJ2-5 | . | . | TRBV10-3 | TGTGCCATCGGAGAGACTTGGGGAATACAAGAGACCCAGTACTTC | CAIGETWGIQETQYF
TRBJ2-1 | . | . | TRBV10-3 | TGTGCCATCAGTGAGTCAAGGGGCGTCTACAATGAGCAGTTCTTC | CAISESRGVYNEQFF
TRBJ2-7 | few | . | TRBV12-3/TRBV12-4 | TGTGCCAGCAGTCCGACCAGGGTATACGAGCAGTACTTC | CASSPTRVYEQYF
TRBJ2-1 | . | . | TRBV29-1 | TGCAGCGTTGAAGAAGTCACCAGGGGTAACAATGAGCAGTTCTTC | CSVEEVTRGNNEQFF
TRBJ1-6 | . | . | TRBV4-1 | TGCGCCAGCAGCCAAGTCCGTTCACCCCTCCACTTT | CASSQVRSPLHF
TRBJ1-2 | . | . | TRBV19 | TGTGCCAGTACCTGGGACAAGACTAACTATGGCTACACCTTC | CASTWDKTNYGYTF
TRBJ1-3 | many | . | TRBV5-1 | TGTGCCAGCTCACTCGACAGCTCTGGAAACACCATATATTTT | CASSLDSSGNTIYF
TRBJ1-4 | few | . | TRBV7-9 | TGTGCCAGCAGCCCCACAAAGACTAATGAAAAACTGTTTTTT | CASSPTKTNEKLFF
TRBJ1-5 | few | . | TRBV6-4 | TGTGCCAGCAGTGTGCAGGTTAATCAGCCCCAGCATTTT | CASSVQVNQPQHF
TRBJ2-4 | . | TRBD2 | TRBV7-2 | TGTGCCAGCAGGGAAGCAGGGCTAGCGGGGGGGAAAAACATTCAGTACTTC | CASREAGLAGGKNIQYF
TRBJ2-2 | . | TRBD2 | TRBV7-2 | TGTGCCAGTGGGGGACTAGCGGGGGTGACCGGGGAGCTGTTTTTT | CASGGLAGVTGELFF
TRBJ2-3 | . | . | TRBV4-3 | TGCGCCAGCAGCCAAGAGGATCGAAGGGAATCAGATACGCAGTATTTT | CASSQEDRRESDTQYF
TRBJ2-7 | . | . | TRBV5-6 | TGTGCCAGCAGCTTGGGGACACCTTACGAGCAGTACTTC | CASSLGTPYEQYF
TRBJ2-7 | few | TRBD1 | TRBV5-6 | TGTGCCAGCAGAAGGACAGGACTTACCTACGAGCAGTACTTC | CASRRTGLTYEQYF
TRBJ2-1 | many | TRBD2 | TRBV7-3 | TGTGCCAGCAGCGCGTTAGCGGGGGCTTACAATGAGCAGTTCTTC | CASSALAGAYNEQFF
TRBJ2-3 | many | . | TRBV20-1 | TGCAGTGCTAGACGCCAGGGAGTCACAGATACGCAGTATTTT | CSARRQGVTDTQYF
TRBJ2-1 | many | . | TRBV11-2 | TGTGCCAGCAGCCCCCGTGGGTACAATGAGCAGTTCTTC | CASSPRGYNEQFF
TRBJ1-5 | many | . | TRBV28 | TGTGCCAGCAGACAGGGTAGCAATCAGCCCCAGCATTTT | CASRQGSNQPQHF
TRBJ1-1 | few | TRBD1 | TRBV19 | TGTGCCAGTAGTGAGGGGGCGAACACTGAAGCTTTCTTT | CASSEGANTEAFF
TRBJ2-5 | few | . | TRBV18 | TGTGCCAGCTCCACGTTCCAAGAGACCCAGTACTTC | CASSTFQETQYF
TRBJ1-5 | . | . | TRBV20-1 | TGCAGTGCTAGACGAAGGGGCTTTAGCAATCAGCCCCAGCATTTT | CSARRRGFSNQPQHF
TRBJ2-5 | few | TRBD2 | TRBV3-1 | TGTGCCAGCAGCCAAGGGGGGCGACTAGCGGACGCCCAAGAGACCCAGTACTTC | CASSQGGRLADAQETQYF
TRBJ1-1 | few | . | TRBV29-1 | TGCAGCGTTGCGGCAGGGAGGTATCAGGGTGAAGCTTTCTTT | CSVAAGRYQGEAFF